This entry lists 24 T cell receptor beta chains sequenced from one sample in a study of blood T cells in healthy people across ages. The use of a sample-barcoded 5' primer and a J-beta primer mix characterized a second PCR of about 7 to 12 cycles. TCRdb itself ran the 5' RACE reads through MiXCR, one entry per CDR3 protein. Here the sample spans some 880,000 distinct CDR3 sequences, roughly 34% being singletons. The specimen was blood. These receptor sequences come from a man aged 18 to 30 in good health.

This clonotype was recorded many times. This chain uses TRBV5-1 with TRBJ2-5, with a tentative D call TRBD1 (5 bases). CDR1 is SGHRS, CDR2 YFSETQ, per germline. Between the trimmed V and J ends, which lost 1 base and 2 bases, there was a span of 9 bases. The CDR3 covers 14 residues. The CDR3 spells CASSLSRVQETQYF. In DNA, the CDR3 is TGCGCCAGCAGCTTGTCCAGGGTTCAAGAGACCCAGTACTTC.

This clonotype showed up just a few times. The CDR3 DNA is TGTGCCATCAGTGTAGACGAAAATCAGCCCCAGCATTTT. This encodes CAISVDENQPQHF. The chain recombines TRBV10-3 with TRBJ1-5; the D is unclear. This CDR3 contains 13 residues. Germline CDR1 is ENHRY and CDR2 is SYGVKD. Trimming removed 4 bases from V and 4 bases from J, with 8 bases in between.

This clonotype came up a few times. J is TRBJ1-2 and V is TRBV20-1, with 11 bases identical to TRBD1. Per the germline V gene, CDR1 is DFQATT and CDR2 is SNEGSKA (reference sequence). CDR3 length equals 14 residues. V was clipped by 6 bases and J by 7 bases; unmatched bases: 10. For the CDR3, the DNA is TGCAGTGCCCCCGGGACAGGGGGGATCGGTGGCTACACCTTC. This translates into CSAPGTGGIGGYTF.

This clonotype was recorded many times. The chain couples TRBV29-1 to TRBJ2-5, with a possible D match to TRBD1 (5 bases). The CDR3 loop spans 12 amino acids. Germline CDR1 is SQVTM and CDR2 is ANQGSEA. The V and J ends lost 5 bases and 5 bases respectively, with 12 bases between them. The CDR3, as DNA: TGCAGCGTTTCCGACAGTTGGGAGACCCAGTACTTC. This encodes CSVSDSWETQYF.

This clonotype appeared many times. The chain is built from TRBV19 and TRBJ2-1; TRBD2 matches at 7 bases. The CDR3 extends over 14 amino acids. V shed 7 bases and J 5 bases; nucleotides not matched to a gene: 8. The germline CDR1 and CDR2 sequences are LNHDA and SQIVND (reference sequence). The CDR3 spells CASTVTSTNNEQFF. The CDR3 nucleotides are TGTGCCAGTACTGTGACTAGCACTAACAATGAGCAGTTCTTC.

This clonotype was counted at least ten times. This chain links TRBV11-2 with TRBJ2-3, with TRBD1 identical over 10 bases. There are 16 residues in the CDR3. The J segment lost 0 bases and the V segment lost 5 bases, leaving 5 bases of the junction unmatched. Germline CDR1 is SGHAT and CDR2 is FQNNGV. The CDR3 region has the DNA TGTGCCAGCAGCCCCCGGACAGGGGGTAGCACAGATACGCAGTATTTT. Encoded protein: CASSPRTGGSTDTQYF.

Of note for this clonotype: A read error may produce the germline difference seen at one junction end. The chain links TRBV5-1 to TRBJ1-2; TRBD1 is a possible D gene (6 bases). Per the germline V gene, CDR1 is SGHRS and CDR2 is YFSETQ. The CDR3 covers 14 residues. DNA of the CDR3: TGCGCCAGCAGCCCTACCCAGGGGACCTATCGCTACACCTTC. Amino acid sequence: CASSPTQGTYRYTF. Full variable domain (remainder filled in from reference TRBV5-1 and TRBJ1-2): KAGVTQTPRYLIKTRGQQVTLSCSPISGHRSVSWYQQTPGQGLQFLFEYFSETQRNKGNFPGRFSGRQFSNSRSEMNVSTLELGDSALYLCASSPTQGTYRYTFGSGTRLTVV.

A word on this clonotype: A single base separates this from a much larger clone, so it may be a read error. The chain uses TRBV2 and TRBJ2-5; D is uncertain. CDR1 SNHLY and CDR2 FYNNEI come from the germline V gene. The V and J ends lost 3 bases and 11 bases respectively, with 7 bases between them. The CDR3 runs 10 residues. The DNA for the CDR3 is TGTGCCAGCAGTGATTCTGAGCAGTACTTC. Translated: CASSDSEQYF.

In its sample, this clonotype was seen many times. J is TRBJ2-3 and V is TRBV12-3 or TRBV12-4; unclear D gene. The CDR3 spans 15 residues. Trimming stripped 4 bases from V and 3 bases from J, with 14 bases between. The CDR3 sequence: CASSYQSLGTDTQYF. The CDR3 region has the DNA TGTGCCAGCAGTTATCAATCCCTAGGAACAGATACGCAGTATTTT.

This chain joins TRBV2 and TRBJ2-5; D is undetermined. The V end was cut by 6 bases, the J end by 11 bases, with 19 bases between. Germline assignment: CDR1 SNHLY and CDR2 FYNNEI. The CDR3 contains 13 residues. CDR3 DNA sequence: TGTGCCAGCAGGAGCCCACTCGATCGATGGCAGTACTTC. Amino acid sequence: CASRSPLDRWQYF. Supplemented by reference TRBV2 and TRBJ2-5, the full variable domain reads EPEVTQTPSHQVTQMGQEVILRCVPISNHLYFYWYRQILGQKVEFLVSFYNNEISEKSEIFDDQFSVERPDGSNFTLKIRSTKLEDSAMYFCASRSPLDRWQYFGPGTRLLVL.

The CDR3 here is CASRYRFSGANVLTF. For the CDR3, the DNA is TGCGCCAGCCGCTACAGGTTTTCTGGGGCCAACGTCCTGACTTTC. The chain recombines TRBV4-1 with TRBJ2-6; the D gene is possibly TRBD1 (5 bases). Trimming took off 8 bases at V and 1 base at J, with 12 bases between the two ends. The length of the CDR3 is 15 residues. Germline assignment: CDR1 MGHRA and CDR2 YSYEKL.

The chain has TRBV7-9 and TRBJ2-1; D possibly corresponds to TRBD2 (5 bases). This CDR3 spans 13 amino acids. The germline CDR1 and CDR2 sequences are SEHNR and FQNEAQ (reference sequence). V was shortened by 5 bases and J by 7 bases, with 12 bases between the two germline ends. The CDR3: CASSIQDLNEQFF. CDR3 coding DNA: TGTGCCAGCAGCATTCAGGACTTGAATGAGCAGTTCTTC.

V usage is TRBV20-1 and J usage is TRBJ2-4; D is possibly TRBD1 (6 bases). The CDR3 sequence is 13 residues long. Germline CDR1 and CDR2: DFQATT and SNEGSKA (reference sequence). The V end was cut by 4 bases, the J end by 7 bases, with 14 bases between. CDR3 sequence: CSATRTVSNIQYF. CDR3 in DNA: TGCAGTGCTACAAGGACAGTTTCGAACATTCAGTACTTC.

J is TRBJ1-2 and V is TRBV4-1; possibly TRBD1 for D (5 bases). Trimming shortened V by 3 bases and J by 8 bases, and 16 bases separated the two germline ends. Germline values: CDR1 MGHRA, CDR2 YSYEKL. The CDR3 loop spans 14 amino acids. Written as DNA, the CDR3 is TGCGCCAGCAGCCAGGTCCGGGGGTCGACGGGCTACACCTTC. Translated, it gives CASSQVRGSTGYTF.

V and J are TRBV4-1 and TRBJ1-2, with 10 nucleotides matching TRBD1. CDR3 length equals 16 residues. CDR1 is MGHRA and CDR2 is YSYEKL in the germline V gene. J lost 2 bases, V lost 0 bases, and 3 bases had no gene match. The CDR3 spells CASSQDLGQGNYGYTF. The CDR3 coding sequence is TGCGCCAGCAGCCAAGATTTGGGACAGGGGAACTATGGCTACACCTTC.

The genes are TRBV12-3 or TRBV12-4 and TRBJ2-3, with 10 bases fitting TRBD1. The CDR3 extends over 15 amino acids. The J segment lost 5 bases and the V segment lost 6 bases, leaving 8 bases of the junction unmatched. CDR3 amino acids: CASSRQGAPLDTQYF. As DNA, the CDR3 is TGTGCCAGCAGCCGACAGGGGGCGCCCCTAGATACGCAGTATTTT.

As for this clonotype: A single base separates this from a much larger clone, so it may be a read error. The chain carries TRBV12-3 or TRBV12-4 and TRBJ2-3; the D gene is possibly TRBD1 (6 bases). The CDR3 contains 16 residues. V lost 2 bases, J lost 2 bases, and 14 bases lay in between. The CDR3 region has the DNA TGTGCCAGCAGTTTACCTAGGGCAGGGGCCACAGATACGCAGTATTTT. This encodes CASSLPRAGATDTQYF.

The V call is TRBV20-1, the J call TRBJ1-5; D is perhaps TRBD1 (6 bases). Germline values: CDR1 DFQATT, CDR2 SNEGSKA (reference sequence). The CDR3 has 14 amino acids. V was clipped by 3 bases and J by 0 bases, with 9 bases between them. CDR3 loop: CSASYRVSNQPQHF. In DNA, the CDR3 is TGCAGTGCTAGCTACAGGGTTAGCAATCAGCCCCAGCATTTT.

This clonotype was seen only a few times. This chain uses TRBV10-3 with TRBJ1-1; D not resolved. Deletions cut 4 bases from V and 1 base from J, with 7 bases between. The CDR3 runs 13 residues. From germline, CDR1 is ENHRY and CDR2 SYGVKD. The CDR3 sequence: CAISVGRNTEAFF. Written as DNA, the CDR3 is TGTGCCATCAGTGTAGGCCGGAACACTGAAGCTTTCTTT.

The chain links TRBV7-8 to TRBJ2-2; D unresolved. Looked up from germline, CDR1 is SGHVS and CDR2 is FQNEAQ. With 0 bases removed from V and 3 bases from J, the gap between germline ends came to 14 bases. This CDR3 contains 17 residues. In DNA, the CDR3 is TGTGCCAGCAGCTTAGCGCATCCTGAGAGTTACACCGGGGAGCTGTTTTTT. It yields the protein CASSLAHPESYTGELFF.

This clonotype was counted at least ten times. V and J are TRBV27 and TRBJ1-4; no clear D gene. Trimming stripped 5 bases from V and 4 bases from J, with 11 bases between. Germline V gives CDR1 MNHEY, CDR2 SMNVEV (reference sequence). This CDR3 has 14 amino acids. The CDR3 DNA is TGTGCCAGCAGTCCGGCCGCGGGTAATGAAAAACTGTTTTTT. It specifies CASSPAAGNEKLFF.

The chain recombines TRBV12-3 or TRBV12-4 with TRBJ2-3; D may be TRBD2 (5 bases). The germline V and J ends were trimmed by 5 bases and 1 base, with 10 bases remaining between them. The CDR3 spans 14 residues. CDR3 coding DNA: TGTGCCAGCAGTGGACGGGGAGGCACAGATACGCAGTATTTT. It yields the protein CASSGRGGTDTQYF.

On this clonotype: This clone may be a read error of a much larger clone one base away. This chain joins TRBV20-1 and TRBJ2-1, with TRBD1 matching 11 bases. The V gene's germline CDR1 is DFQATT and CDR2 SNEGSKA (reference sequence). The V gene end was trimmed by 2 bases and the J gene end by 6 bases; junction bases not matched to a gene: 18. CDR3 size: 19 residues. CDR3 sequence reads: CSARMYEFRDRGRPNEQFF. Written as DNA, the CDR3 is TGCAGTGCTAGAATGTACGAATTTCGGGACAGGGGGAGACCCAATGAGCAGTTCTTC.

This clonotype has only a few counts. J is TRBJ2-5 and V is TRBV9; 8 bases agree with TRBD2. The J segment lost 7 bases and the V segment lost 0 bases, leaving 11 bases of the junction unmatched. The CDR3 spans 16 residues. Germline V CDR1 and CDR2: SGDLS, YYNGEE. CDR3 in DNA: TGTGCCAGCAGCGTAGACCCGGGGGGGTCCAAAGGGACCCAGTACTTC. Translation gives CASSVDPGGSKGTQYF.